The subject of this entry is one T cell receptor (beta chain). The data derive from a study of T cell changes during pregnancy in multiple sclerosis. This CDR3 contains 15 residues. CDR1 SGHVS and CDR2 FQNEAQ come from the germline V gene. Trimming shortened V by 1 base and J by 4 bases, and 13 bases separated the two germline ends. Repertoires were generated with immunoSEQ multiplex PCR, while TCRdb's copy carries only in-frame clones and drops some. The sample yields about 20,000 clones, about nine tenths seen once. The V gene is TRBV7-8, the J gene TRBJ1-2; D is uncertain. The sequence derives from a female donor in good health, enrolled as a control in a pregnancy study. Sequenced here: CD8+ T cells from peripheral blood mononuclear cells, sampled in the second trimester of pregnancy. The CDR3 region has the DNA TGTGCCAGCAGCTTAGAAAACACACCTAGCTATGGCTACACCTTC. Translation: CASSLENTPSYGYTF.